This is a list of T cell receptor beta chains from one sample in a study of high-grade serous ovarian cancer treatment subgroups. Produced via immunoSEQ multiplex PCR; TCRdb's table is partial and in-frame only. Of about 15,000 clones listed, 86% are singletons. The specimen was tumor tissue. All receptors derive from a human donor with high-grade serous ovarian cancer. Each CDR3 is given with its conserved first and last residue. Each record gives: J gene, clone size, CDR3 length, V gene, D gene, CDR3 DNA, CDR3 protein. The D gene is left open where the match is weak. Expanded clones are given a class, and other clones once, few, many or no size at all.

J: TRBJ2-5
size: NA
length: 13
V: TRBV5-1
D: NA
DNA: TGCGCCAGCAGCTCTAATATCCAAGAGACCCAGTACTTC
CDR3: CASSSNIQETQYF

J: TRBJ2-3
size: NA
length: 16
V: TRBV2
D: TRBD1
DNA: TGTGCCAGTACCTCCCGGGACAGGTCTAGCACAGATACGCAGTATTTT
CDR3: CASTSRDRSSTDTQYF

J: TRBJ2-7
size: NA
length: 15
V: TRBV5-1
D: NA
DNA: TGCGCCAGCAGATCTGTTGGGGGGCCGGCCTACGAGCAGTACTTC
CDR3: CASRSVGGPAYEQYF

J: TRBJ2-7
size: NA
length: 13
V: TRBV5-1
D: NA
DNA: TGCGCCAGCAGCGCGGGACGTACCTACGAGCAGTACTTC
CDR3: CASSAGRTYEQYF

J: TRBJ1-5
size: few
length: 15
V: TRBV19
D: TRBD1
DNA: TGTGCCAGTAGTTCCGGGACAGCTAGCAATCAGCCCCAGCATTTT
CDR3: CASSSGTASNQPQHF

J: TRBJ1-1
size: NA
length: 14
V: TRBV7-8
D: NA
DNA: TGTGCCAGCAGCTTCTGGACAGCGAACACTGAAGCTTTCTTT
CDR3: CASSFWTANTEAFF

J: TRBJ2-7
size: NA
length: 14
V: TRBV11-3
D: TRBD1
DNA: TGTGCCAGCAGCTTAGGACAGGGGACCTCCGAGCAGTACTTC
CDR3: CASSLGQGTSEQYF

J: TRBJ2-1
size: NA
length: 15
V: TRBV28
D: NA
DNA: TGTGCCAGCAGTTCGCCTCCGGGACGAATAAATGAGCAGTTCTTC
CDR3: CASSSPPGRINEQFF

J: TRBJ1-2
size: once
length: 18
V: TRBV30
D: NA
DNA: TGTGCCTGGAGTGTAGTTCGGAGAGCTGGGTTGGCTAACTATGGCTACACCTTC
CDR3: CAWSVVRRAGLANYGYTF

J: TRBJ2-5
size: NA
length: 13
V: TRBV6-4
D: NA
DNA: TGTGCCAGCAGTGACTCTAGTGGAGGGACCCAGTACTTC
CDR3: CASSDSSGGTQYF

J: TRBJ2-7
size: NA
length: 14
V: TRBV5-6
D: TRBD1
DNA: TGTGCCAGCAGTTTCTACGACAGGGCCTACGAGCAGTACTTC
CDR3: CASSFYDRAYEQYF

J: TRBJ2-1
size: once
length: 14
V: TRBV2
D: TRBD2
DNA: TGTGCCAGCAGTCGGGGGCTAGCGGGGAGTGAGCAGTTCTTC
CDR3: CASSRGLAGSEQFF

J: TRBJ2-5
size: NA
length: 14
V: TRBV15
D: NA
DNA: TGTGCCACCAGCAGAGATCAAGGGGGAAGGACCCAGTACTTC
CDR3: CATSRDQGGRTQYF

J: TRBJ2-3
size: NA
length: 14
V: TRBV6-1
D: NA
DNA: TGTGCCAGCAGGACCGGGGGACCCACAGATACGCAGTATTTT
CDR3: CASRTGGPTDTQYF

J: TRBJ2-7
size: NA
length: 14
V: TRBV19
D: NA
DNA: TGTGCCAGTGCCGACTTGGGGACCGACTACGAGCAGTACTTC
CDR3: CASADLGTDYEQYF

J: TRBJ2-3
size: NA
length: 16
V: TRBV7-8
D: TRBD2
DNA: TGTGCCAGCAGCTCCATAGCGGGGGGAACCACAGATACGCAGTATTTT
CDR3: CASSSIAGGTTDTQYF

J: TRBJ2-2
size: NA
length: 15
V: TRBV27
D: NA
DNA: TGTGCCAGCAGTCCCGGGACGGTGAACACCGGGGAGCTGTTTTTT
CDR3: CASSPGTVNTGELFF

J: TRBJ2-1
size: NA
length: 15
V: TRBV10-1
D: TRBD2
DNA: TGCGCCAGCAGTGAGTCGGGACTAGCGGGCTCTGAGCAGTTCTTC
CDR3: CASSESGLAGSEQFF

J: TRBJ2-1
size: NA
length: 13
V: TRBV5-1
D: NA
DNA: TGCGCCAGCAGCCCCAGGGCTGACAATGAGCAGTTCTTC
CDR3: CASSPRADNEQFF

J: TRBJ2-1
size: NA
length: 15
V: TRBV19
D: TRBD2
DNA: TGTGCCAGTATTGGACTAGCGGGGAACTACAATGAGCAGTTCTTC
CDR3: CASIGLAGNYNEQFF

J: TRBJ2-7
size: NA
length: 12
V: TRBV19
D: NA
DNA: TGTGCCAGTAGTCTACCTGGCTACGAGCAGTACTTC
CDR3: CASSLPGYEQYF

J: TRBJ2-2
size: once
length: 17
V: TRBV2
D: NA
DNA: TGTGCCAGCAGTGAAGGTGGTAGTATTCCCCACACCGGGGAGCTGTTTTTT
CDR3: CASSEGGSIPHTGELFF

J: TRBJ1-2
size: NA
length: 14
V: TRBV25-1
D: NA
DNA: TGTGCCAGCAGCCGAGGCCTTTTAAACTATGGCTACACCTTC
CDR3: CASSRGLLNYGYTF

J: TRBJ2-1
size: NA
length: 15
V: TRBV11-2
D: TRBD2
DNA: TGTGCCAGCAGCTTATCTCCTAGCGGGGGCAATGAGCAGTTCTTC
CDR3: CASSLSPSGGNEQFF

J: TRBJ2-5
size: NA
length: 17
V: TRBV15
D: NA
DNA: TGTGCCACCAGCAGAGGTGGTTTTGGGGGCAACGCGGAGACCCAGTACTTC
CDR3: CATSRGGFGGNAETQYF

J: TRBJ2-5
size: NA
length: 18
V: TRBV7-8
D: TRBD2
DNA: TGTGCCAGCAGCTTAGTCCGGCCCACCGGGGGGGCGGTAGAGACCCAGTACTTC
CDR3: CASSLVRPTGGAVETQYF

J: TRBJ1-1
size: NA
length: 17
V: TRBV18
D: TRBD1
DNA: TGTGCCAGCTCACCAGGTGGACAGGGGAGATTGAACACTGAAGCTTTCTTT
CDR3: CASSPGGQGRLNTEAFF

J: TRBJ1-2
size: NA
length: 14
V: TRBV6-6
D: NA
DNA: TGTGCCAGCAGTCCCCCCCGACTGGACTATGGCTACACCTTC
CDR3: CASSPPRLDYGYTF

J: TRBJ2-7
size: NA
length: 16
V: TRBV7-2
D: TRBD2
DNA: TGTGCCAGCAGCTTATGGCTAGCGGGTAGTACCTACGAGCAGTACTTC
CDR3: CASSLWLAGSTYEQYF

J: TRBJ1-4
size: NA
length: 13
V: TRBV27
D: TRBD1
DNA: TGTGCCAGCAGCCGGGACAGGGGGCAGGTGGTGTTTTTT
CDR3: CASSRDRGQVVFF

J: TRBJ1-5
size: NA
length: 15
V: TRBV19
D: TRBD1
DNA: TGTGCCAGTAGTAGTCTCGGACAGGGAGATCAGCCCCAGCATTTT
CDR3: CASSSLGQGDQPQHF

J: TRBJ2-4
size: NA
length: 13
V: TRBV13
D: NA
DNA: TGTGCCAGCAGCCAAACAGGGTGGAACATTCAGTACTTC
CDR3: CASSQTGWNIQYF

J: TRBJ2-7
size: NA
length: 16
V: TRBV5-5
D: NA
DNA: TGTGCCAGCAGCTTGGCCGGAGGGGGGGGGTTTTACGAGCAGTACTTC
CDR3: CASSLAGGGGFYEQYF

J: TRBJ1-1
size: NA
length: 15
V: TRBV5-5
D: TRBD1
DNA: TGTGCCAGCAGCTCTTCAGGGGGCGTTCATACTGAAGCTTTCTTT
CDR3: CASSSSGGVHTEAFF

J: TRBJ2-1
size: NA
length: 17
V: TRBV5-1
D: TRBD2
DNA: TGCGCCAGCAGCCCTGGGCTAGCGGGGGGACAGTACAATGAGCAGTTCTTC
CDR3: CASSPGLAGGQYNEQFF

J: TRBJ2-5
size: NA
length: 14
V: TRBV28
D: NA
DNA: TGTGCCAGCAGGGTCCGGGCTTACCAAGAGACCCAGTACTTC
CDR3: CASRVRAYQETQYF

J: TRBJ2-3
size: once
length: 14
V: TRBV6-5
D: NA
DNA: TGTGCCAGCAGCCTACGTGCCTACACAGATACGCAGTATTTT
CDR3: CASSLRAYTDTQYF

J: TRBJ1-6
size: NA
length: 13
V: TRBV27
D: NA
DNA: TGTGCCAGCAGTCCCCGAGAAAATTCACCCCTCCACTTT
CDR3: CASSPRENSPLHF

J: TRBJ2-7
size: NA
length: 13
V: TRBV7-6
D: NA
DNA: TGTGCCAGCAGCTCGGGGCCAAACTACGAGCAGTACTTC
CDR3: CASSSGPNYEQYF

J: TRBJ1-1
size: NA
length: 15
V: TRBV5-4
D: NA
DNA: TGTGCCAGCAGCTTGCCAAGGACCGGGAACACTGAAGCTTTCTTT
CDR3: CASSLPRTGNTEAFF

J: TRBJ2-3
size: NA
length: 17
V: TRBV27
D: TRBD2
DNA: TGTGCCAGCAGTCTACAGGGACTAGTGGGGAGCACAGATACGCAGTATTTT
CDR3: CASSLQGLVGSTDTQYF

J: TRBJ2-7
size: NA
length: 16
V: TRBV5-1
D: TRBD1
DNA: TGCGCCAGCAGCTTGGACCTACCGGGACAGGGTAACGAGCAGTACTTC
CDR3: CASSLDLPGQGNEQYF

J: TRBJ2-3
size: NA
length: 16
V: TRBV6-1
D: NA
DNA: TGTGCCAGCAGTGAAGCGGGGCGGCCAAGCACAGATACGCAGTATTTT
CDR3: CASSEAGRPSTDTQYF

J: TRBJ2-3
size: NA
length: 15
V: TRBV10-1
D: TRBD1
DNA: TGCGCCAGCAGCGGGACAGGGGGATCCTTGGGTACGCAGTATTTT
CDR3: CASSGTGGSLGTQYF

J: TRBJ2-1
size: once
length: 15
V: TRBV28
D: TRBD1
DNA: TGTGCCAGCAGTTTAGTATGGGGACAGGCCAATGAGCAGTTCTTC
CDR3: CASSLVWGQANEQFF

J: TRBJ2-3
size: NA
length: 14
V: TRBV10-3
D: TRBD2
DNA: TGTGCCATCAACGAGGGGAGGGACACAGATACGCAGTATTTT
CDR3: CAINEGRDTDTQYF

J: TRBJ2-5
size: once
length: 12
V: TRBV7-3
D: NA
DNA: TGTGCCAGCAGCATGAATCAAGAGACCCAGTACTTC
CDR3: CASSMNQETQYF